The 16 T cell receptor beta chains listed next were all sequenced from one sample in a study of patients and donors after allogeneic stem cell transplantation. TCRdb analysed the RT-PCR reads with MiXCR anew, one entry per CDR3 protein. This table holds roughly 960,000 distinct CDR3 sequences, roughly 17% found once. Sequenced: blood, either unsorted or a sorted T cell fraction (not recorded which). These receptors came from a human donor who was either an allogeneic HSCT recipient or a stem cell or donor lymphocyte infusion donor (not recorded which). It is not recorded whose cells these are; they may come from a transplant donor.

This clonotype was detected only a few times. The chain has TRBV27 and TRBJ2-4, with 8 positions matching TRBD2. J was trimmed by 5 bases and V by 4 bases; bases with no gene match: 1. Germline CDR1 MNHEY, CDR2 SMNVEV (reference sequence). This CDR3 has 13 residues. The CDR3 DNA reads TGTGCCAGCAGTTGGGGACTAGAAAACATTCAGTACTTC. This gives the protein CASSWGLENIQYF.

In this sample, this clonotype turned up a few times. This sequence joins TRBV24-1 and TRBJ1-5; no clear D. V lost 5 bases and J lost 0, with 10 bases in between. The CDR3 runs to 15 residues. Germline CDR1 and CDR2: KGHDR and SFDVKD. For the CDR3, the DNA is TGTGCCACCAGTGGTCGGAAGAGTAGCAATCAGCCCCAGCATTTT. It translates to CATSGRKSSNQPQHF.

This clonotype was detected only a few times. The chain uses TRBV6-1 and TRBJ1-2, with TRBD1 as a possible D gene (5 bases). The V gene lost 8 bases and the J gene lost 4 bases, with 14 bases spanning the gap. Germline assignment: CDR1 MNHNS and CDR2 SASEGT. The CDR3 is made up of 13 amino acids. As DNA, the CDR3 is TGTGCCAGCTCACGGGGGGTCGGCTATGGCTACACCTTC. It yields the protein CASSRGVGYGYTF.

This chain joins TRBV7-2 and TRBJ2-7, with a weak D call TRBD2 (6 bases). The ends were cut back, 3 bases at V and 2 bases at J, with 11 bases in the middle. This CDR3 is built from 14 residues. Germline-derived CDR1 and CDR2 are SGHTA and FQGNSA. The chain's CDR3 is CASSLWRRAYEQYF. The CDR3 nucleotides are TGTGCCAGCAGCTTGTGGCGGAGGGCCTACGAGCAGTACTTC.

This chain connects TRBV6-2 or TRBV6-3 to TRBJ1-1, with TRBD1 matching 7 bases. This CDR3 is built from 13 residues. Germline V lookup: CDR1 MNHEY, CDR2 SVGEGT. With 7 bases clipped from V and 2 bases from J, the junction kept 4 bases outside the gene matches. The DNA of the CDR3 is TGTGCCAGCAAGAACAGGGGTAACACTGAAGCTTTCTTT. Translation gives CASKNRGNTEAFF.

This chain connects TRBV18 to TRBJ1-5; maybe TRBD1 (5 bases). The CDR3 runs 16 residues. V lost 1 base to trimming and J lost 1 base, with 11 bases between them. In germline, CDR1 is KGHSH, CDR2 LQKENI. CDR3 coding DNA: TGTGCCAGCTCACCACAGCAGGGAGGAAGCAATCAGCCCCAGCATTTT. Translating gives CASSPQQGGSNQPQHF.

This clonotype was detected only a few times. This chain uses TRBV15 with TRBJ2-6; D unclear. The CDR3 is 15 amino acids. Germline V gene data show CDR1 as LNHNV and CDR2 as YYDKDF (reference sequence). The V end lost 0 bases, the J end lost 2 bases, and 5 bases lay between the germline ends. The CDR3 DNA sequence: TGTGCCACCAGCAGAGAAAAACCTGGGGCCAACGTCCTGACTTTC. Its translation is CATSREKPGANVLTF.

In this sample, this clonotype turned up a few times. Here the CDR3 DNA reads TGTGCCAGCAGCTTAGACAGTTGGGAGACCCAGTACTTC. Translated, it gives CASSLDSWETQYF. The chain combines TRBV7-9 with TRBJ2-5; D is undetermined. Trimming shortened V by 1 base and J by 5 bases, and 8 bases separated the two germline ends. Germline-derived CDR1 and CDR2 are SEHNR and FQNEAQ (reference sequence). CDR3 length equals 13 residues.

This clonotype has more than one count but fewer than ten. This sequence joins TRBV27 and TRBJ2-3, with TRBD2 as a possible D gene (5 bases). CDR3 length: 14 residues. The germline CDR1 and CDR2 sequences are MNHEY and SMNVEV (reference sequence). The V and J ends lost 4 bases and 5 bases respectively, with 13 bases between them. CDR3 loop: CASSSRTAQDTQYF. In nucleotides, the CDR3 is TGTGCCAGCAGTTCCCGGACTGCCCAAGATACGCAGTATTTT.

The chain is built from TRBV15 and TRBJ1-2, with 7 bases identical to TRBD1. Germline CDR1 reads LNHNV; CDR2 reads YYDKDF (reference sequence). Trimming cost V 1 base and J 4 bases; bases outside gene matches: 3. CDR3 length equals 14 residues. The CDR3 sequence is CATSRGGTAYGYTF. The CDR3 DNA sequence: TGTGCCACCAGCAGAGGGGGGACAGCCTATGGCTACACCTTC.

This clonotype was counted between two and nine times. Relative to the germline gene, one junction end is altered; a read error may explain this. The chain combines TRBV12-3 or TRBV12-4 with TRBJ1-5; 7 bases match TRBD1. The CDR3 covers 15 residues. The CDR3 protein is CASSFGGTAIQTQHF. DNA of the CDR3: TGTGCCAGCAGTTTTGGGGGGACAGCAATTCAGACCCAGCATTTT.

The J gene is TRBJ1-1, the V gene TRBV20-1; perhaps TRBD1 as D (6 bases). Germline V gene sequence: CDR1 DFQATT, CDR2 SNEGSKA (reference sequence). This CDR3 is 13 amino acids long. Trimming stripped 3 bases from V and 2 bases from J, with 10 bases between. The CDR3 DNA reads as TGCAGTGCTAGCCAGGGGACAAACACTGAAGCTTTCTTT. This encodes CSASQGTNTEAFF.

This rearrangement joins TRBV6-6 to TRBJ1-1; a possible D gene is TRBD1 (5 bases). CDR3 size: 10 residues. V was cut by 8 bases and J by 11 bases, with 12 bases left in between. The germline gives CDR1 MNHNY, CDR2 SVGAGI (reference sequence). The CDR3: CASSRQMAFF. CDR3 in DNA: TGTGCCAGCTCCCGACAGATGGCTTTCTTT.

The chain couples TRBV20-1 to TRBJ2-1, with TRBD2 matching 11 bases. Germline CDR1 is DFQATT and CDR2 is SNEGSKA (reference sequence). Trimming removed 0 bases from V and 0 bases from J; junction bases left unmatched: 7. This CDR3 is 18 amino acids long. The CDR3 coding sequence is TGCAGTGCTAGAGATATACGACTAGCGGGGTCCTCCTACAATGAGCAGTTCTTC. Its translation: CSARDIRLAGSSYNEQFF.

There are many counts of this clonotype. This chain links TRBV29-1 with TRBJ1-2; TRBD1 is a possible D gene (5 bases). The CDR3 length is 12 residues. The V gene lost 4 bases and the J gene lost 4 bases, with 10 bases spanning the gap. Germline CDR1 and CDR2: SQVTM and ANQGSEA. CDR3 amino acids: CSVAPGGYGYTF. The CDR3 nucleotides are TGCAGCGTTGCCCCCGGGGGCTATGGCTACACCTTC.

This clonotype has a handful of counts. The chain is built from TRBV12-3 or TRBV12-4 and TRBJ1-5, with 9 bases matching TRBD1. This CDR3 has 15 amino acids. V trimming: 6 bases; J trimming: 5 bases; junction bases outside the gene matches: 8. CDR3 sequence: CASSPGTGRHQPQHF. CDR3 sequence (DNA): TGTGCCAGCAGCCCCGGGACAGGGAGACATCAGCCCCAGCATTTT.